A selection of T cell receptor beta chains follows, all from one sample in a study of blood T cell repertoires in COVID-19. Sequencing was performed with immunoSEQ multiplex PCR; in TCRdb, only in-frame clones are kept and a portion is missing. The data contain more than 300,000 clones, roughly 86% of them seen just once; the ten biggest clones take up 1.5% to 2%. Input material: PBMCs or T cells enriched from blood (not recorded which). The receptors here all came from a man in his forties or fifties in a cohort exposed to, infected with or recovered from COVID-19 (not recorded which). CDR3s include the opening cysteine and the closing phenylalanine or tryptophan. A D gene is named only where the DNA matches it firmly. Clone size appears in some rows only: once, few, many, or a class for an expanded clone.

-	-	TRBV5-1	TRBJ2-1	TGCGCCAGCAGCTTCAAAGCGGATCTATCCTACAATGAGCAGTTCTTC	CASSFKADLSYNEQFF
-	-	TRBV5-8	TRBJ1-6	TGTGCCAGCAGCTCGGGGTACGATAATTCACCCCTCCACTTT	CASSSGYDNSPLHF
-	TRBD2	TRBV11-2	TRBJ2-1	TGTGCCAGCAACAAACGGGGGGACTCCTACAATGAGCAGTTCTTC	CASNKRGDSYNEQFF
-	-	TRBV27	TRBJ1-2	TGTGCCAGCAGTTTAGGGCCAGTTGGGAGATATGGCTACACCTTC	CASSLGPVGRYGYTF
-	-	TRBV5-6	TRBJ2-7	TGTGCCAGCAGCTTAGGACTAACTTACGAGCAGTACTTC	CASSLGLTYEQYF
-	-	TRBV2	TRBJ1-3	TGTGCCAGCATGATGGGGGGGCTTGGTGGAAACACCATATATTTT	CASMMGGLGGNTIYF
-	-	TRBV19	TRBJ2-7	TGTGCCAGTAGTATCAAGCTTGGCGAGCAGTACTTC	CASSIKLGEQYF
-	-	TRBV7-3	TRBJ2-2	TGTGCCAGCAGCCTCTACACCGGGGAGCTGTTTTTT	CASSLYTGELFF
-	TRBD1	TRBV12-5	TRBJ1-5	TGTGCTAGTGGTTTGGGGGACAGGGCGCCGAGCAATCAGCCCCAGCATTTT	CASGLGDRAPSNQPQHF
-	-	TRBV24-1	TRBJ2-5	TGTGCCACCAGCCTTGTTAACCAAGAGACCCAGTACTTC	CATSLVNQETQYF
-	-	TRBV7-6	TRBJ1-3	TGTGCCAGCAGCCAAGGCCCGACAGCTGGAAACACCATATATTTT	CASSQGPTAGNTIYF
-	TRBD1	TRBV18	TRBJ1-1	TGTGCCAGCTCACCGCAAGGGACAGTGAACACTGAAGCTTTCTTT	CASSPQGTVNTEAFF
-	TRBD2	TRBV24-1	TRBJ2-7	TGTGCCACCGGTGACAGCTCTAGCGGGAACGAGCAGTACTTC	CATGDSSSGNEQYF
-	-	TRBV10-3	TRBJ1-1	TGTGCCATCAGTGTTCTGCCGGGGAGCACTGAAGCTTTCTTT	CAISVLPGSTEAFF
once	-	TRBV28	TRBJ2-1	TGTGCCAGCAGTTCGAGCGGCTCCTACAATGAGCAGTTCTTC	CASSSSGSYNEQFF
-	-	TRBV27	TRBJ1-1	TGTGCCAGCATCTACAGGCGGGGGGTGGACACTGAAGCTTTCTTT	CASIYRRGVDTEAFF
-	TRBD2	TRBV2	TRBJ2-5	TGTGCCAGCAGTGAGGTTAGCGGGCGGCCCCAAGAGACCCAGTACTTC	CASSEVSGRPQETQYF
-	TRBD2	TRBV7-9	TRBJ2-4	TGTGCCAGCAGCTTAGCTCTAGCGGGAGTTGGAAACATTCAGTACTTC	CASSLALAGVGNIQYF
-	-	TRBV11-2	TRBJ2-7	TGTGCCAGCAGCTTAGGTCGGGACTGGGGCTACGAGCAGTACTTC	CASSLGRDWGYEQYF
-	-	TRBV5-6	TRBJ1-3	TGTGCCAGCAGCTTGGTCGGAGGGGCGAGCTCTGGAAACACCATATATTTT	CASSLVGGASSGNTIYF
-	-	TRBV11-3	TRBJ2-1	TGTGCCAGCAGCCCTCAGGCAGGCTACAATGAGCAGTTCTTC	CASSPQAGYNEQFF
-	-	TRBV27	TRBJ2-3	TGTGCCAGCAGTTTCGGCGGGATGGGGGATACGCAGTATTTT	CASSFGGMGDTQYF
-	TRBD1	TRBV7-9	TRBJ1-1	TGTGCCAGCAGCTTTAACAGGGGAGGCACTGAAGCTTTCTTT	CASSFNRGGTEAFF
-	TRBD1	TRBV12-5	TRBJ2-7	TGTGCTAGTGGTTCCCGACAGGGTGGTGAGCAGTACTTC	CASGSRQGGEQYF
many	TRBD2	TRBV20-1	TRBJ2-7	TGCAGTGCTAGTTCCGGACTAGCAGGCGAGCAGTACTTC	CSASSGLAGEQYF
-	-	TRBV28	TRBJ1-3	TGTGCCAGCAGTGCCGGGGGGGAGCGTAACACCATATATTTT	CASSAGGERNTIYF
-	TRBD2	TRBV6-5	TRBJ2-2	TGTGCCGGGCTAGCGGAGAACACCGGGGAGCTGTTTTTT	CAGLAENTGELFF
-	-	TRBV3-1/TRBV3-2	TRBJ2-7	TGTGCCAGCAGCCAAGGCCCAGGAGGCTCCTACGAGCAGTACTTC	CASSQGPGGSYEQYF
few	TRBD1	TRBV30	TRBJ1-1	TGTGCCTGGAGTATAGGGACAGGCGAAGCTTTCTTT	CAWSIGTGEAFF
-	TRBD1	TRBV9	TRBJ2-7	TGTGCCAGCAGCGTAGAGAGGGACAGGGCCTACGAGCAGTACTTC	CASSVERDRAYEQYF
-	-	TRBV3-1/TRBV3-2	TRBJ2-1	TGTGCCAGCAGCCAAGCCACCCGGGGTGTCGAGCAGTTCTTC	CASSQATRGVEQFF
-	-	TRBV6-5	TRBJ2-7	TGTGCCAGCAGTTACATAGCGACGGTCTACGAGCAGTACTTC	CASSYIATVYEQYF
-	-	TRBV5-1	TRBJ2-6	TGCGCCAGCAGCTTGCGACCCAGGGATGTCGGGTTCGCAGGGGCCAACGTCCTGACTTTC	CASSLRPRDVGFAGANVLTF
-	TRBD1	TRBV5-4	TRBJ1-2	TGTGCCAGCAGCTTGGCCCAGGGGGCGCCCACTAACTATGGCTACACCTTC	CASSLAQGAPTNYGYTF
-	TRBD1	TRBV2	TRBJ2-2	TGTGCCAGCAGCGGACAGGGGGGGAACATGTGGGAGCTGTTTTTT	CASSGQGGNMWELFF
-	TRBD2	TRBV24-1	TRBJ2-1	TGTGCCACCAGTGACAAGGGCAATAGCGGGAGTAATGAGCAGTTCTTC	CATSDKGNSGSNEQFF
-	TRBD1	TRBV27	TRBJ2-1	TGTGCCAGCAGTTTTGGACAGGGCTTTTACAATGAGCAGTTCTTC	CASSFGQGFYNEQFF
-	TRBD1	TRBV30	TRBJ2-3	TGTGCCTGGAACAGGGGATACACAGATACGCAGTATTTT	CAWNRGYTDTQYF
once	TRBD1	TRBV7-9	TRBJ2-1	TGTGCCAGCAGCTCGCCGGGACAGGCCTACAATGAGCAGTTCTTC	CASSSPGQAYNEQFF